This T cell receptor (beta chain) was recorded in a study of shared clonotypes between healthy human individuals. The CDR3 is made up of 14 amino acids. Germline values: CDR1 LNHDA, CDR2 SQIVND (reference sequence). The V gene lost 9 bases and the J gene lost 3 bases, with 16 bases spanning the gap. Worth noting for this clone: Its cognate antigen is unknown.

Repertoires were generated with immunoSEQ multiplex PCR, while TCRdb's copy carries only in-frame clones and drops some. The table lists around 500,000 clones, over 75% of them singletons. General study findings and limits: Depth of sequencing was expected to influence donor clonotype sharing.

Material for sequencing was PBMCs. The V gene is TRBV19, the J gene TRBJ2-3; weak D call: TRBD1 (6 bases). The receptor was derived from a woman between 40 and 55 years old in good health. Some clones in this sample may be carry-over from other donors' samples. The CDR3 spells CASKEQGSTDTQYF. In DNA, the CDR3 is TGTGCCAGCAAAGAACAGGGCTCGACAGATACGCAGTATTTT.